This entry is about one T cell receptor beta chain. There are a few counts of this clonotype. Its binding antigen is unknown. It has no much larger one-base neighbor in the sample; base qualities were not kept. TCR cDNA was synthesized by 5'RACE template switching, through which a universal primer site and unique molecular identifiers were introduced. Priming of cDNA synthesis was performed from both the TCR alpha and TCR beta constant segments. Libraries were amplified in two PCR steps, with sample barcodes and sequencing adapters added in the second step. Sequencing of libraries was performed on Illumina HiSeq 2500 (2x100 bp) or NovaSeq (2x150 bp). On the authors' methods: Reads were demultiplexed and collapsed into UMI consensus sequences with MIGEC, and V(D)J alignment was performed with MiXCR. Vaccine-responding clonotypes were defined with edgeR using replicate PBMC samples, requiring FDR below 0.01 and a log2 fold change above 5 up to day 15. Bulk clonotypes were assigned CD4 or CD8 identity according to which sequenced CD4 or CD8 repertoire held them at higher abundance. TCRdb itself trimmed the public reads at Q25 with fastp, ran MiXCR and retained productive beta chains. For every CDR3 protein sequence, its rows merge into one entry that carries the most common genes and DNA. The V and J calls and clone size are TCRdb's, not the authors'. The sample table contains 150,000 to 200,000 distinct CDR3 sequences; only one count was recorded for approximately 6% of them. The top ten clonotypes cover roughly 3% of the sample.

These data originate in a study of T cells after yellow fever vaccination (dated by TCRdb to between 2017 and 2020). At the level of the whole study: The SMART-Seq v4 Ultra Low Input RNA kit was used to prepare libraries from fractions with low cell numbers. To follow T-cell clones before and after both primary and booster YFV17D yellow fever vaccination, bulk TCR alpha and beta repertoires underwent longitudinal sequencing. Two healthy male donors, one aged 18 to 30 and one aged 30 to 40 years, were included in the cohort. Blood was drawn at multiple timepoints before and after primary and secondary immunization, with bulk PBMC replicates and cell subsets isolated. General findings and caveats noted by the study authors: After the booster, most of the clones that had expanded following primary vaccination were detected again (96% of CD4 and 80% to 90% of CD8), which suggests that memory was broadly maintained. The study included only two donors, which limits how far the findings can be generalized. FACS-sorted repertoires could contain abundant contaminating clonotypes from the bulk population, so computational filtering was required. The secondary T-cell response was weaker than the primary response but faster, peaking on day 5 instead of day 15. A small fraction of clonotypes showed up in both the CD4 and CD8 compartments, probably as a result of convergent recombination.

V and J are trimmed by 5 bases and 5 bases, and the gene matches miss 8 bases of the junction. The germline V gene yields ENHRY for CDR1 and SYGVKD for CDR2. Including cysteine and phenylalanine, the CDR3 has 15 amino acids. Kept here is only the CDR3 DNA, which spans 45 bases and is read in frame from base 1. The treatment or condition label for this specimen denotes: live attenuated yellow fever vaccine strain. A standard Ficoll-Paque protocol was used to isolate PBMCs from peripheral blood. Dynabeads CD4 and CD8 positive selection kits were used to isolate CD4 and CD8 T-cell fractions. TriZol was used to extract RNA from bulk PBMCs, from CD4 and CD8 fractions, and from dextramer-positive and dextramer-negative fractions.

This sequence was found in a man between 18 and 35 years old who received the YFV17D yellow fever vaccine. This sequence uses TRBV10-3 and TRBJ2-3; TRBD2 aligns with 9 central bases. The sample in question was CD4+ T cells sorted from PBMCs, obtained on the day of the first yellow fever vaccination. The DNA reads as follows: TGTGCCATCAGTCCAATAGCGGGGGTGGTAGATACGCAGTATTTT. Its protein reads: CAISPIAGVVDTQYF.